The 10 T cell receptor beta chains below come from one sample, sequenced in a study of blood T cell repertoires in COVID-19 (dated by TCRdb to about 2020). Libraries were made using the immunoSEQ multiplex PCR assay. TCRdb mirrors the immuneACCESS table, restricted to in-frame sequences. Some clones are absent from its copies; in checked studies, under half trace to an unresolved V gene, and the reason for the others is unknown. This sample holds roughly 380,000 clones; about nine tenths were observed only once. Approximately 1% of the sample rests with the top ten. The sequenced material came from PBMCs or T cells enriched from blood (not recorded which). These receptors originate from a woman aged 25-40 years who had been exposed to COVID-19.

CDR3 residues: CASNQISGTSGGSSYEQYF. DNA for the CDR3: TGTGCCAGCAACCAGATATCCGGGACTAGCGGGGGTAGCTCCTACGAGCAGTACTTC. The chain has TRBV21-1 and TRBJ2-7; the table calls TRBD2, which could not be checked here. TRBV21-1 is a pseudogene locus. This CDR3 has 19 amino acids.

This clone was recorded only once. The chain uses TRBV27 and TRBJ1-5; D call uncertain. V was pared by 6 bases and J by 1 base, with 10 bases between. The CDR3 contains 14 residues. The germline CDR1 and CDR2 sequences are MNHEY and SMNVEV (reference sequence). The CDR3 DNA reads TGTGCCAGCAGACTAGGCGGGAGCAATCAGCCCCAGCATTTT. Its translation is CASRLGGSNQPQHF.

This chain links TRBV2 with TRBJ2-3, with D uncertain. In germline, CDR1 is SNHLY, CDR2 FYNNEI. CDR3 length: 13 amino acids. V was trimmed by 7 bases and J by 4 bases, leaving 12 bases between them. The CDR3 reads CASIYRGPDTQYF. The CDR3 region has the DNA TGTGCCAGCATCTATCGAGGCCCAGATACGCAGTATTTT.

The chain has TRBV2 and TRBJ2-3; TRBD1 might be the D (5 bases). Germline CDR1 and CDR2: SNHLY and FYNNEI. V was pared by 10 bases and J by 2 bases, with 13 bases between. The CDR3 has 13 amino acids. The CDR3 spells CAIGQIITDTQYF. CDR3 nucleotides: TGTGCCATCGGACAAATTATCACAGATACGCAGTATTTT.

The gene calls are TRBV18 and TRBJ2-7; 11 bases align to TRBD2. This CDR3 comprises 16 residues. The ends lost 0 bases at V and 8 bases at J; junction bases unmatched: 9. The germline V gene encodes CDR1 KGHSH and CDR2 LQKENI. CDR3 coding DNA: TGTGCCAGCTCACCACCAGGTGCGACTAGCGGGACACAGCAGTACTTC. This gives the protein CASSPPGATSGTQQYF.

The chain uses TRBV2 and TRBJ2-2; TRBD1 might be the D (5 bases). CDR1 and CDR2 from the germline V gene are SNHLY and FYNNEI. The CDR3 is 14 amino acids. V was trimmed by 7 bases and J by 6 bases, leaving 15 bases between them. This CDR3 reads CASILILGAGELFF. DNA for the CDR3: TGTGCCAGCATCTTAATCCTAGGGGCCGGGGAGCTGTTTTTT.

V is TRBV6-5 and J is TRBJ2-5, with 13 positions matching TRBD2. From germline, CDR1 is MNHEY and CDR2 SVGAGI. Trimming at V came to 4 bases and at J to 1 base, leaving 3 bases not matched to a gene. The CDR3 extends over 16 amino acids. The CDR3 nucleotides are TGTGCCAGCAGTTCCGGGACTAGCGGGGTCCAAGAGACCCAGTACTTC. This sequence encodes CASSSGTSGVQETQYF.

The count of this clone is one. The rearrangement uses TRBV7-9 and TRBJ2-3, with TRBD1 matching over 10 bases. V lost 2 bases and J lost 1; bases outside the gene matches: 6. The CDR3 is made up of 17 amino acids. Per the germline V gene, CDR1 is SEHNR and CDR2 is FQNEAQ (reference sequence). Here the CDR3 reads CASSLRSGTGGTDTQYF. CDR3 DNA: TGTGCCAGCAGCTTAAGGTCCGGGACAGGGGGCACAGATACGCAGTATTTT.

The rearrangement joins TRBV7-3 to TRBJ2-7; TRBD2 aligns across 10 bases. Germline values: CDR1 SGHTA, CDR2 FQGTGA. Trimming took 3 bases from V and 5 from J; bases not matched to a gene: 7. This CDR3 spans 15 amino acids. CDR3 sequence: CASSFSGRRGDEQYF. The CDR3 bases are TGTGCCAGCAGCTTTAGCGGGAGGAGGGGCGACGAGCAGTACTTC.

The chain recombines TRBV30 with TRBJ1-3, with D possibly being TRBD1 (5 bases). Germline V gene sequence: CDR1 GTSNPN, CDR2 SVGIG (reference sequence). The CDR3 length is 13 residues. V shed 6 bases and J shed 4 bases, with 13 bases lying between them. The CDR3 DNA is TGTGCCTGCGACAGTTATTTAGGAAACACCATATATTTT. Translated, it gives CACDSYLGNTIYF.